This passage covers 28 T cell receptor beta chains from one sample sequenced in a study of T cells expressing NK-cell markers. TCRdb reprocessed the 5' RACE reads, keeping one entry per CDR3 protein, no DNA. The sample totals 300,000 to 450,000 distinct CDR3 sequences. The sample comprised blood T cells: a sorted CD56 or NKG2C T cell subset, CD4+ or CD8+ T cells, or bulk PBMC T cells (not recorded which). The receptor source for this set is a man aged 18-69 years in good health.

The CDR3 sequence: CATSSPRQGGQPQHF. The rearrangement joins TRBV15 to TRBJ1-5; TCRdb designates TRBD1, a call that cannot be tested without DNA. Germline assignment: CDR1 LNHNV and CDR2 YYDKDF (reference sequence). This CDR3 comprises 15 residues.

The J gene is TRBJ2-3, the V gene TRBV10-3; checking the TCRdb D call of TRBD2 is not possible without DNA. In germline, CDR1 is ENHRY, CDR2 SYGVKD. The CDR3 is 16 residues long. This CDR3 is CAISGISGEVTDTQYF.

V and J are TRBV5-1 and TRBJ1-2; TCRdb designates TRBD1, a call that cannot be tested without DNA. This CDR3 is built from 15 residues. CDR1 and CDR2 (germline): SGHRS, YFSETQ. CDR3 sequence reads: CASSIDRDFGDGYTF.

The chain has TRBV12-3 or TRBV12-4 and TRBJ2-3; TCRdb lists TRBD1, though no DNA is available to test this call. This CDR3 spans 15 amino acids. The CDR3 region is CASAWGGGSTDTQYF.

The chain links TRBV18 to TRBJ2-7. There are 15 residues in the CDR3. From germline, CDR1 is KGHSH and CDR2 LQKENI. The CDR3 protein is CASSPTSVGLGEQYF.

The CDR3 reads CAGSLEPLPNSPLHF. The V call is TRBV5-6, the J call TRBJ1-6; TCRdb proposes TRBD1, but this gene call is untestable without DNA. CDR3 size: 15 residues. Germline V gene data show CDR1 as SGHDT and CDR2 as YYEEEE.

V is TRBV30 and J is TRBJ1-2; TCRdb selects TRBD1, and the lack of DNA leaves this call unchecked. Germline loops: CDR1 GTSNPN, CDR2 SVGIG (reference sequence). This CDR3 contains 17 residues. The CDR3 protein is CAWSFRRTGNILGGYTF.

The rearrangement links TRBV4-2 to TRBJ2-1; TCRdb lists TRBD2, though no DNA is available to test this call. Per the germline V gene, CDR1 is LGHNA and CDR2 is YNFKEQ. The CDR3 is 19 amino acids. This CDR3 reads CASSRGASGGSWAYNEQFF.

The V and J genes are TRBV7-3 and TRBJ2-1; without DNA, the TCRdb call of TRBD1 cannot be checked. This CDR3 has 21 residues. The germline V gene has CDR1 SGHTA and CDR2 FQGTGA. CDR3 amino acids: CASSLKLRSTGIVRSGNEQFF.

This chain joins TRBV2 and TRBJ1-5; TCRdb's D gene call, TRBD1, goes unchecked for lack of DNA. In germline, CDR1 is SNHLY, CDR2 FYNNEI. CDR3 size: 17 residues. The CDR3 sequence is CASKGGQGQGSNQPQHF.

The chain links TRBV27 to TRBJ2-7; as DNA is missing, the TRBD1 call by TCRdb cannot be tested. Germline CDR1 and CDR2: MNHEY and SMNVEV (reference sequence). The CDR3 extends over 15 amino acids. CDR3 residues: CASGEEGDGSYEQYF.

The J gene is TRBJ2-3, the V gene TRBV9; TCRdb outputs TRBD1, but without DNA this stays unchecked. CDR3 length: 16 residues. The germline gives CDR1 SGDLS, CDR2 YYNGEE. The CDR3 sequence: CASSPGTGKSGYTQYF. The variable domain in full, completed from reference TRBV9 and TRBJ2-3, reads DSGVTQTPKHLITATGQRVTLRCSPRSGDLSVYWYQQSLDQGLQFLIQYYNGEERAKGNILERFSAQQFPDLHSELNLSSLELGDSALYFCASSPGTGKSGYTQYFGPGTRLTVL.

The chain links TRBV15 to TRBJ1-4. Germline V gene lookup returns CDR1 LNHNV and CDR2 YYDKDF (reference sequence). This CDR3 region has 16 residues. The CDR3 spells CATSRELTGRNEKLFF.

CDR3 in amino acids: CASSLVGTEKGNEQFF. The chain links TRBV7-2 to TRBJ2-1; TCRdb returns TRBD1, unconfirmable since there is no DNA. CDR3 length equals 16 residues. Looked up from germline, CDR1 is SGHTA and CDR2 is FQGNSA. The variable domain in full, completed from reference TRBV7-2 and TRBJ2-1, reads GAGVSQSPSNKVTEKGKDVELRCDPISGHTALYWYRQSLGQGLEFLIYFQGNSAPDKSGLPSDRFSAERTGGSVSTLTIQRTQQEDSAVYLCASSLVGTEKGNEQFFGPGTRLTVL.

The gene calls are TRBV25-1 and TRBJ2-7; TCRdb reports TRBD2, a call that lacks DNA to check it against. This CDR3 spans 15 amino acids. Germline values: CDR1 MGHDK, CDR2 SYGVNS. This CDR3 reads CASSESWVPALKQYF.

The V and J genes are TRBV3-1 and TRBJ1-1. The CDR3 runs to 13 residues. Germline CDR1 reads LGHDT; CDR2 reads YNNKEL (reference sequence). The CDR3 loop is CASSQDSHTEAFF.

V usage is TRBV5-1 and J usage is TRBJ1-2. The germline CDR1 and CDR2 sequences are SGHRS and YFSETQ. The CDR3 spans 14 residues. CDR3 protein: CASSLGSEASGYTF.

The rearrangement links TRBV5-1 to TRBJ2-1. Per germline, CDR1 SGHRS and CDR2 YFSETQ. The CDR3 runs 15 residues. CDR3 protein: CASTAGRTWDNEQFF.

This sequence joins TRBV3-1 and TRBJ2-7; TCRdb's assignment of TRBD1 cannot be checked, as there is no DNA. Looked up from germline, CDR1 is LGHDT and CDR2 is YNNKEL (reference sequence). This CDR3 comprises 14 residues. CDR3 amino acids: CASSQGVSRPEQYF.

This CDR3 is CASGGTGRAGELFF. The rearrangement joins TRBV5-1 to TRBJ2-2; TCRdb selects TRBD1, and the lack of DNA leaves this call unchecked. The CDR3 extends over 14 amino acids. Germline CDR1 reads SGHRS; CDR2 reads YFSETQ.

The chain is built from TRBV2 and TRBJ2-5; there is no DNA to check the TCRdb D call of TRBD2. The CDR3 runs 18 residues. Germline lookup yields CDR1 SNHLY and CDR2 FYNNEI. The CDR3 sequence: CASRSLAGGPRDQETQYF. Combining the CDR3 with reference TRBV2 and TRBJ2-5 gives the whole variable domain EPEVTQTPSHQVTQMGQEVILRCVPISNHLYFYWYRQILGQKVEFLVSFYNNEISEKSEIFDDQFSVERPDGSNFTLKIRSTKLEDSAMYFCASRSLAGGPRDQETQYFGPGTRLLVL.

The rearrangement links TRBV28 to TRBJ1-3; TCRdb reports TRBD1, a call that lacks DNA to check it against. This CDR3 contains 18 residues. In germline, CDR1 is MDHEN, CDR2 SYDVKM. Here the CDR3 reads CASSPGDIGTWRGNTIYF.

The rearrangement links TRBV6-1 to TRBJ1-4; TCRdb's D call, TRBD1, is unchecked because there is no DNA. Germline V lookup: CDR1 MNHNS, CDR2 SASEGT. The CDR3 covers 15 residues. The CDR3 protein is CASSPGTGSNEKLFF.

The rearrangement links TRBV29-1 to TRBJ2-1. There are 15 residues in the CDR3. The V gene's germline CDR1 is SQVTM and CDR2 ANQGSEA. The CDR3 protein is CSVEGLLRVYNEQFF.

This CDR3 is CASSRDLTRTDRRSYNEQFF. The rearrangement links TRBV3-1 to TRBJ2-1; TCRdb calls TRBD1, which cannot be checked without DNA. This CDR3 has 20 residues. From germline, CDR1 is LGHDT and CDR2 YNNKEL (reference sequence).

The genes are TRBV6-1 and TRBJ2-3; there is no DNA to check the TCRdb D call of TRBD2. The CDR3 is made up of 13 amino acids. Germline CDR1 is MNHNS and CDR2 is SASEGT. The CDR3 spells CASSSGDGRAQYF.

V and J are TRBV4-2 and TRBJ2-3; TCRdb indicates TRBD2, and absent DNA this call remains unverified. The CDR3 length is 17 residues. Germline lookup yields CDR1 LGHNA and CDR2 YNFKEQ. CDR3: CASSRTLAGETTDTQYF.

This rearrangement joins TRBV18 to TRBJ2-2. The CDR3 is 16 amino acids. From germline, CDR1 is KGHSH and CDR2 LQKENI. The CDR3 spells CASSPLASQNTGELFF.